The clone carrying this T cell receptor (beta chain) was seen a few times. Its antigen is not identified. This sample was taken from a study of beta chain features in type 1 diabetes. Expressed TCRB transcripts were sequenced after all isolated RNA was converted to cDNA. Data came from immunoSEQ multiplex PCR; TCRdb stores just in-frame clones and leaves some out. Among 110,000 to 150,000 clones listed, roughly 9.7% were seen once. Broader study findings: Among patients, naive, central memory and Treg TCRB repertoires appeared more similar than among healthy donors. All four CD4+ subsets from Type 1 diabetes patients carried moderately but significantly shorter TCRB CDR3s.

A CD45RO/CCR7/CD25/CD127/CD95/CD27 panel sorted naive, central memory, regulatory and stem cell-like memory CD4+ cells. Purity of each sorted population was above 95%. The material sequenced was central memory CD4+ T cells from blood. The TCR comes from a woman in her forties in good health.

The CDR3 DNA follows: TGTGCCAGCCTTGGACAGGGGAGCTCCTACGAGCAGTACTTC. This translates into CASLGQGSSYEQYF. The rearrangement joins TRBV2 to TRBJ2-7; 9 nucleotides align to TRBD1. The CDR3 runs 14 residues. The J segment lost 0 bases and the V segment lost 8 bases, leaving 5 bases of the junction unmatched. Germline V CDR1 and CDR2: SNHLY, FYNNEI.